This T cell receptor (beta chain) was found in a study of blood T cell repertoires in COVID-19. Looking at the study overall: The United States, Italy and Spain were the sources of the acute and convalescent COVID-19 samples. The cDNA or gDNA used as material had been derived from T cells, B-cell-depleted T cells, or PBMCs.

Authors' methods: Amplifying reference gene primers gave estimates of nucleated cell counts. The assay was immunoSEQ multiplex PCR, and TCRdb's table has in-frame clones only and misses some. The DNA was the basis for D and trimming; V, J and clone size are from that table. This sample yields hundreds of thousands of clones, of which roughly 89% are seen a single time; around 6.9% belongs to the top ten. Trimming shortened V by 0 bases and J by 0 bases, and 6 bases separated the two germline ends. Germline loops: CDR1 LNHNV, CDR2 YYDKDF (reference sequence). This CDR3 spans 15 amino acids. This receptor was taken from a man aged 60 to 75 who had recovered from COVID-19. The chain links TRBV15 to TRBJ2-4; D gene unclear. Specimen: peripheral blood. In DNA form, the CDR3 reads TGTGCCACCAGCAGAGATACGGGAGCCAAAAACATTCAGTACTTC. It codes for CATSRDTGAKNIQYF.